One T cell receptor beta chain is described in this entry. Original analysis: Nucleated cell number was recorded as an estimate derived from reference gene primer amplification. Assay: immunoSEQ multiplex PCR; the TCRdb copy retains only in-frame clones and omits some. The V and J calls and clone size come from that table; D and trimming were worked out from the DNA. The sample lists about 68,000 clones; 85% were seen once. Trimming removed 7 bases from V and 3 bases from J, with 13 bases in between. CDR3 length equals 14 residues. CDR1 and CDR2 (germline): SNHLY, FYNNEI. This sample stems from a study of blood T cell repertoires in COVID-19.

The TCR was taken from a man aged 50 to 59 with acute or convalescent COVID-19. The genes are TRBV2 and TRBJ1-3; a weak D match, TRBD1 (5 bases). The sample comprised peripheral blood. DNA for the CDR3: TGTGCCAGCACCTCTGGACAAATTGGAAACACCATATATTTT. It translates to CASTSGQIGNTIYF.